These 30 T cell receptor beta chains originate from one sample sequenced in a study of T cell responses to AZD1222 COVID-19 vaccine. Using immunoSEQ multiplex PCR, the repertoire was profiled, and TCRdb retains in-frame clones only, with some absent. Of about 100,000 clones in the sample, about nine tenths were seen once. Here the sequenced sample was peripheral blood, taken 28 days after the second AZD1222 dose. Receptors were obtained from an adult who received the AZD1222 COVID-19 vaccine.

The rearrangement joins TRBV7-2 to TRBJ2-5, with 8 bases matching TRBD2. Germline loops: CDR1 SGHTA, CDR2 FQGNSA. Trimming removed 5 bases from V and 4 bases from J; junction bases left unmatched: 3. This CDR3 spans 13 amino acids. CDR3 DNA: TGTGCCAGCAGCCCGGGGGGGGCAGAGACCCAGTACTTC. It yields the protein CASSPGGAETQYF. Based on the CDR3 plus reference TRBV7-2 and TRBJ2-5, the full variable domain is GAGVSQSPSNKVTEKGKDVELRCDPISGHTALYWYRQSLGQGLEFLIYFQGNSAPDKSGLPSDRFSAERTGGSVSTLTIQRTQQEDSAVYLCASSPGGAETQYFGPGTRLLVL.

The V call is TRBV6-2 or TRBV6-3, the J call TRBJ1-5, with D unresolved. Germline V gene sequence: CDR1 MNHEY, CDR2 SVGEGT. The CDR3 spans 16 residues. The V gene lost 2 bases and the J gene lost 3 bases, with 14 bases spanning the gap. The CDR3 sequence is CASSYGTAIINQPQHF. CDR3 nucleotides: TGTGCCAGCAGTTACGGAACAGCGATAATCAATCAGCCCCAGCATTTT.

The chain recombines TRBV19 with TRBJ1-5; D is unclear. Germline V CDR1 and CDR2: LNHDA, SQIVND (reference sequence). Trimming cost V 8 bases and J 1 base, with 6 bases left between them. The CDR3 totals 12 residues. The DNA for the CDR3 is TGTGCCAGTCGCGTAAGCAATCAGCCCCAGCATTTT. This sequence encodes CASRVSNQPQHF.

The chain is built from TRBV10-2 and TRBJ2-7, with no clear D. The CDR3 is made up of 12 amino acids. V was pared by 2 bases and J by 2 bases, with 4 bases between. Looked up from germline, CDR1 is WSHSY and CDR2 is SAAADI. CDR3 loop: CASSEGAYEQYF. In nucleotides, the CDR3 is TGCGCCAGCAGTGAGGGAGCCTACGAGCAGTACTTC.

The V gene is TRBV28, the J gene TRBJ2-7; TRBD2 is a possible D gene (7 bases). This CDR3 region has 14 residues. Germline V gene lookup returns CDR1 MDHEN and CDR2 SYDVKM. Deletions cut 5 bases from V and 2 bases from J, with 13 bases between. The CDR3 protein is CASSRGGGAYEQYF. CDR3 in DNA: TGTGCCAGCAGTCGAGGGGGGGGCGCCTACGAGCAGTACTTC.

This chain's CDR3 is CASSLEGDSYNEQFF. In DNA, the CDR3 is TGCGCCAGCAGCTTGGAGGGTGACTCCTACAATGAGCAGTTCTTC. The V call is TRBV5-1, the J call TRBJ2-1; D call uncertain. CDR1 is SGHRS, CDR2 YFSETQ, per germline. V was cut by 0 bases and J by 0 bases, with 7 bases left in between. The CDR3 extends over 15 amino acids.

This sequence joins TRBV7-9 and TRBJ2-7; 8 bases align to TRBD1. Per the germline V gene, CDR1 is SEHNR and CDR2 is FQNEAQ (reference sequence). The CDR3 has 14 amino acids. J gave up 4 bases and V 5 bases, and 7 bases lay outside the gene matches. The CDR3 nucleotides are TGTGCCAGCAGCATGGGGACAGGCGAATACGAGCAGTACTTC. It specifies CASSMGTGEYEQYF.

The rearrangement joins TRBV7-2 to TRBJ2-1; a possible D gene is TRBD1 (9 bases). Germline V CDR1 and CDR2: SGHTA, FQGNSA. V was clipped by 3 bases and J by 4 bases, with 19 bases between them. This CDR3 region has 17 residues. DNA of the CDR3: TGTGCCAGCAGCTTGTTGACGGGAGGGACAGGGTACAATGAGCAGTTCTTC. It translates to CASSLLTGGTGYNEQFF.

V and J are TRBV5-3 and TRBJ1-5; possible D gene TRBD1, 5 bases. TRBV5-3 is an open reading frame, and its role is uncertain. V lost 4 bases, J lost 2 bases, and 19 bases lay in between. The CDR3 spans 17 residues. For the CDR3, the DNA is TGTGCCAGAAGCCCCCCCGGTTCTAGGGGCGGCAATCAGCCCCAGCATTTT. Protein: CARSPPGSRGGNQPQHF.

The CDR3 protein is CASSPPKSGLSSYEQYF. The CDR3 DNA follows: TGTGCCAGCTCACCACCGAAGAGCGGGTTAAGCTCCTACGAGCAGTACTTC. The rearrangement links TRBV18 to TRBJ2-7; D is perhaps TRBD2 (6 bases). Germline values: CDR1 KGHSH, CDR2 LQKENI. The CDR3 contains 17 residues. V was cut by 0 bases and J by 0 bases, with 15 bases left in between.

On this clone: This sample also contains other DNA sequences that code for the same CDR3. This chain joins TRBV6-2 or TRBV6-3 and TRBJ2-1; 7 positions match TRBD2. V was pared by 6 bases and J by 8 bases, with 13 bases of the junction left unmatched. CDR3 length: 15 amino acids. Germline V CDR1 and CDR2: MNHEY, SVGEGT. The CDR3 DNA sequence: TGTGCCAGCAGCCAAAACCGACTAGCACCTCATGAGCAGTTCTTC. It is translated as CASSQNRLAPHEQFF.

In this sample, this clone turned up once. J is TRBJ1-2 and V is TRBV2, with D tentatively TRBD1 (6 bases). This CDR3 region has 14 residues. Germline V CDR1 and CDR2: SNHLY, FYNNEI. V was cut by 10 bases and J by 8 bases, with 23 bases left in between. The CDR3 DNA reads as TGTGCCAATAACCTCATGAGCAGGGGAAAGGGCTACACCTTC. The encoded protein is CANNLMSRGKGYTF.

This rearrangement joins TRBV6-4 to TRBJ1-4, with 7 bases identical to TRBD1. The CDR3 sequence is 15 residues long. V shed 4 bases, J shed 3 bases, and the junction held 5 bases outside the gene matches. Germline assignment: CDR1 MRHNA and CDR2 SNTAGT. The CDR3: CASSATGEANEKLFF. DNA for the CDR3: TGTGCCAGCAGTGCTACAGGGGAGGCTAATGAAAAACTGTTTTTT.

This clone has just one count. The rearrangement uses TRBV2 and TRBJ1-2; D call uncertain. The CDR3 has 11 residues. CDR1 and CDR2 (germline): SNHLY, FYNNEI. The V and J ends lost 8 bases and 8 bases respectively, with 12 bases between them. Here the CDR3 reads CASRPDGGYTF. The CDR3 DNA reads TGTGCCAGCCGTCCGGACGGGGGCTACACCTTC.

The chain is built from TRBV7-6 and TRBJ2-5; a possible D gene is TRBD2 (5 bases). This CDR3 is 12 amino acids long. Trimming took 8 bases from V and 5 from J, leaving 12 bases between them. Germline CDR1 is SGHVS and CDR2 is FNYEAQ. The CDR3 spells CASRLSGETQYF. The DNA for the CDR3 is TGTGCCAGCCGTCTATCGGGGGAGACCCAGTACTTC.

This clone was seen just once. V usage is TRBV30 and J usage is TRBJ2-5, with TRBD2 matching 10 bases. There are 15 residues in the CDR3. CDR1 GTSNPN and CDR2 SVGIG come from the germline V gene (reference sequence). V shed 3 bases and J 7 bases; nucleotides not matched to a gene: 11. The CDR3 region is CAWSPAGGLLGTQYF. As DNA, the CDR3 is TGTGCCTGGAGCCCAGCGGGAGGGCTTTTAGGGACCCAGTACTTC.

V gene TRBV7-2 combines with J gene TRBJ1-2; TRBD1 agrees at 7 bases. J gave up 7 bases and V 4 bases, and 3 bases lay outside the gene matches. CDR3 length: 12 residues. Germline V gene lookup returns CDR1 SGHTA and CDR2 FQGNSA. CDR3 sequence (DNA): TGTGCCAGCAGCTCACAGGGGAGTGGCTACACCTTC. This codes for CASSSQGSGYTF. The whole variable domain, filled in from reference TRBV7-2 and TRBJ1-2, reads GAGVSQSPSNKVTEKGKDVELRCDPISGHTALYWYRQSLGQGLEFLIYFQGNSAPDKSGLPSDRFSAERTGGSVSTLTIQRTQQEDSAVYLCASSSQGSGYTFGSGTRLTVV.

This chain links TRBV28 with TRBJ1-4; 10 bases line up with TRBD1. The CDR3 is made up of 18 amino acids. In germline, CDR1 is MDHEN, CDR2 SYDVKM. Unmatched junction bases numbered 5, after V lost 1 base and J lost 0 bases. The CDR3 loop is CASSLSGTGVATNEKLFF. As DNA, the CDR3 is TGTGCCAGCAGTTTATCCGGGACAGGGGTTGCAACTAATGAAAAACTGTTTTTT.

V gene TRBV5-6 combines with J gene TRBJ1-4, with TRBD1 identical over 9 bases. This CDR3 spans 16 amino acids. V gave up 0 bases and J gave up 4 bases; unmatched junction bases: 4. Germline CDR1 reads SGHDT; CDR2 reads YYEEEE. CDR3 sequence: CASSLGGTGRNEKLFF. In DNA form, the CDR3 reads TGTGCCAGCAGCTTGGGTGGGACAGGGCGTAATGAAAAACTGTTTTTT.

This chain links TRBV10-3 with TRBJ2-1; possibly TRBD2 for D (6 bases). Germline values: CDR1 ENHRY, CDR2 SYGVKD. With 3 bases removed from V and 12 bases from J, the gap between germline ends came to 21 bases. The CDR3 has 15 amino acids. The CDR3 nucleotides are TGTGCCATCAGTGAAGTAGGGACTGGGACTGATGGGCAGTTCTTC. The encoded protein is CAISEVGTGTDGQFF.

For the CDR3, the DNA is TGTGCCACCGATCCGGGACCTCCTATCTATGAGCAGTTCTTC. Translation gives CATDPGPPIYEQFF. This chain uses TRBV28 with TRBJ2-1; D tentatively reads TRBD1 or TRBD2 (5 bases each). The CDR3 spans 14 residues. V was cut by 10 bases and J by 8 bases, with 21 bases left in between. Per the germline V gene, CDR1 is MDHEN and CDR2 is SYDVKM.

This clone was picked up a small number of times. The CDR3 loop is CASSFGQGAVEAFF. CDR3 nucleotide sequence: TGTGCCAGCAGCTTTGGACAGGGGGCCGTTGAAGCTTTCTTT. The chain carries TRBV3-1 (or the pseudogene TRBV3-2) and TRBJ1-1; 11 bases map to TRBD1. The CDR3 length is 14 residues. J gave up 7 bases and V 5 bases, and 6 bases lay outside the gene matches. Per germline, CDR1 LGHDT and CDR2 YNNKEL (reference sequence).

The chain links TRBV7-9 to TRBJ2-5, with 9 bases identical to TRBD1. The germline V gene has CDR1 SEHNR and CDR2 FQNEAQ (reference sequence). This CDR3 spans 15 amino acids. V was pared by 1 base and J by 5 bases, with 5 bases of the junction left unmatched. The CDR3 is CASSLDRGRGETQYF. CDR3 bases: TGTGCCAGCAGCTTAGACAGGGGGCGCGGGGAGACCCAGTACTTC.

This chain uses TRBV29-1 with TRBJ2-7; D assignment may be TRBD1 or TRBD2 (6 bases each). CDR3 length equals 12 residues. From germline, CDR1 is SQVTM and CDR2 ANQGSEA. Trimming stripped 7 bases from V and 2 bases from J, with 12 bases between. The CDR3 sequence is CSGGDTTYEQYF. The CDR3 DNA follows: TGCAGCGGGGGGGACACAACCTACGAGCAGTACTTC.

The V and J genes are TRBV21-1 and TRBJ2-7. TRBV21-1 is assigned pseudogene status. The CDR3 contains 12 residues. The CDR3 sequence is CASSKEVHEQYF. CDR3 DNA sequence: TGTGCCAGCAGCAAAGAAGTCCACGAGCAGTACTTC.

The J gene is TRBJ1-5, the V gene TRBV18, with no clear D. There are 14 residues in the CDR3. V was clipped by 3 bases and J by 1 base, with 7 bases between them. Per germline, CDR1 KGHSH and CDR2 LQKENI. The CDR3: CASSPIQSNQPQHF. The CDR3 nucleotides are TGTGCCAGCTCACCGATTCAGAGCAATCAGCCCCAGCATTTT. Full variable domain (missing parts from reference TRBV18 and TRBJ1-5): NAGVMQNPRHLVRRRGQEARLRCSPMKGHSHVYWYRQLPEEGLKFMVYLQKENIIDESGMPKERFSAEFPKEGPSILRIQQVVRGDSAAYFCASSPIQSNQPQHFGDGTRLSIL.

The chain has TRBV19 and TRBJ2-7, with 8 nucleotides matching TRBD2. Unmatched junction bases numbered 9, after V lost 7 bases and J lost 4 bases. Germline V lookup: CDR1 LNHDA, CDR2 SQIVND (reference sequence). This CDR3 has 14 residues. The CDR3 nucleotides are TGTGCCAGTACCCCCGGGGTAGCGGGGTACGAGCAGTACTTC. Amino acids: CASTPGVAGYEQYF.

The chain uses TRBV10-3 and TRBJ2-3, with a possible D match to TRBD1 (5 bases). V was cut by 1 base and J by 2 bases, with 10 bases left in between. The CDR3 contains 15 residues. In germline, CDR1 is ENHRY, CDR2 SYGVKD. In DNA, the CDR3 is TGTGCCATCAGTGAGTTTACAGGACACACAGATACGCAGTATTTT. Amino acid sequence: CAISEFTGHTDTQYF.

Concerning this clone: The sample has other DNA sequences that encode this CDR3 too. The chain couples TRBV5-1 to TRBJ2-1; perhaps TRBD2 as D (6 bases). V gave up 4 bases and J gave up 4 bases, with 12 bases separating them. CDR1 SGHRS and CDR2 YFSETQ come from the germline V gene. The CDR3 runs to 14 residues. The CDR3 DNA reads TGCGCCAGCAGCCCCTCCGGAGGGTACAATGAGCAGTTCTTC. Encoded protein: CASSPSGGYNEQFF.

The chain recombines TRBV10-3 with TRBJ2-7; a possible D gene is TRBD2 (6 bases). Germline lookup yields CDR1 ENHRY and CDR2 SYGVKD. CDR3 length equals 14 residues. Trimming removed 4 bases at V and 4 bases at J, with 14 bases between. The DNA for the CDR3 is TGTGCCATCAGTGGTCGGGTAGCGGAATACGAGCAGTACTTC. This sequence encodes CAISGRVAEYEQYF.